The present T cell receptor beta chain was sequenced within a study of CXCR3-negative and CXCR3-positive naive CD8 T cells. Points from the study as a whole: The majority of assays used fresh PBMCs, and CXCR3 expression partially decreased after cryopreservation. Hydrophobicity of TRB CDR3s was greater in CXCR3-positive naive cells than in CXCR3-negative naive cells. With respect to TRBV-TRBJ usage, naive CXCR3-negative and CXCR3-positive cells were similar; memory differed.

5' RACE that incorporated UMI labels was used to prepare the TRB cDNA libraries. TCRdb re-called the 5' RACE reads; every CDR3 protein appears as one record, without DNA. Recorded for this sample: about 66,000 distinct CDR3 sequences. Germline CDR1 and CDR2: SGHDN and FVKESK. The CDR3 is 16 amino acids. Triplicate approximately 300,000-cell sorts were made of each CD8+ T cell subset. Comment on this clonotype: Its antigen is currently unknown.

The J gene is TRBJ2-7, the V gene TRBV14; TCRdb's D call, TRBD1, is unchecked because there is no DNA. The sample comprised naive CXCR3- CD8+ T cells from blood. The subset: CD45RO-CCR7+CD27+CD95- naive CD8+ T cells lacking CXCR3 (TNR3-). This sequence was found in a human donor in good health. Some clones in this sample may be carry-over from other donors' samples. CDR3 region: CASSQGQGASSYEQYF.